Listed below are T cell receptor beta chains from one sample, sequenced in a study of T cell responses to AZD1222 COVID-19 vaccine. TCRdb's table, derived via immunoSEQ multiplex PCR, lists solely in-frame clones and lacks some. The sample carries about 76,000 clones, roughly nine tenths recorded once. The sequencing used peripheral blood, collected on day 0 of AZD1222 vaccination. Receptor source: an adult in good health. CDR3s leave out the opening cysteine and the closing phenylalanine or tryptophan. Not all rows give a size; the values are once, few, many and, for expanded clones, a class.

- TRBV7-8 ASSLDLTGQPQH
few TRBV29-1 SVRSSGGNTIY
- TRBV11-3 ASSPGQARQETQY
few TRBV14 ASSPTGTTYEQY
- TRBV4-1 ASSRETANTEAF
- TRBV5-1 ASWRGGVTGEAF
few TRBV6-1 ASSNRGEAF
- TRBV4-3 ASSQDTERFSTDTQY
- TRBV2 ASSDSAGGNTEAF
once TRBV30 AWNARDNSPLH
- TRBV30 AWSVVSGSEGELF
- TRBV19 ASSTGQLNSNQPQH
- TRBV30 AWRDTIYGYT
- TRBV5-4 ASSIFRGGNEQF
- TRBV11-2 ASSLVGLAGVNTGELF
- TRBV10-3 AISLGTASDEQY
once TRBV30 AWSPPPGRASYGYT
- TRBV30 AWSMTVQGEKLF
- TRBV6-5 ASRNRAFLSYEQY
- TRBV28 ASSPRAGDEEQF
- TRBV19 ASSMQGRAVEKLF
- TRBV5-1 ASSLRHRDFSSYNEQF
- TRBV7-2 ASSLEFQETQY